Listed here are 14 T cell receptor beta chains from one sample, sequenced in a study of tumor-infiltrating lymphocytes in primary liver carcinoma. A primer matching the constant region was used to make TCR beta cDNA from 450 to 500 ng of total RNA. Employing slightly modified ARM-PCR, three nested multiplex PCR rounds were run, and these gave rise to the TCR beta libraries. The first two PCR rounds, nine to ten cycles each, used TRBV1-TRBV30 forward primers and a C-beta reverse primer. TCRdb independently ran MiXCR on the multiplex PCR reads; one entry per CDR3 protein. The sample yields approximately 300,000 distinct CDR3 sequences, more than 55% seen once. Germline DNA was also extracted, and blood RNA was taken from unsorted whole blood. The sample comprised peripheral blood. The receptor source for this set is a man aged 40-49 years with primary liver carcinoma and hepatitis B virus infection.

Many counts were recorded for this clonotype. V gene TRBV6-5 combines with J gene TRBJ1-5, with D possibly TRBD1 on 5 matching bases. Per the germline V gene, CDR1 is MNHEY and CDR2 is SVGAGI. The V gene lost 7 bases and the J gene lost 4 bases, with 14 bases spanning the gap. The CDR3 has 14 amino acids. Here the CDR3 DNA reads TGTGCCAGCAAAGGCGCAGGGCGGAATCAGCCCCAGCATTTT. It specifies CASKGAGRNQPQHF.

This clonotype was detected only once. The V and J genes are TRBV6-2 or TRBV6-3 and TRBJ1-1; 9 bases align to TRBD1. The V gene's germline CDR1 is MNHEY and CDR2 SVGEGT. The V and J ends lost 9 bases and 10 bases, in that order; junction bases with no gene match: 12. The CDR3 contains 13 residues. CDR3 amino acids: CARRIQGARGAFF. CDR3 nucleotides: TGTGCCAGGAGGATACAGGGGGCAAGGGGAGCTTTCTTT.

The gene calls are TRBV30 and TRBJ1-4; D gene ambiguous. Germline assignment: CDR1 GTSNPN and CDR2 SVGIG (reference sequence). The CDR3 runs to 13 residues. V was pared by 0 bases and J by 7 bases, with 9 bases between. The DNA for the CDR3 is TGTGCCTGGAGTGTTTTTGAGGGTGAAAAACTGTTTTTT. Its translation is CAWSVFEGEKLFF.

A note on this clonotype: This may be a read error, as it is one base from a much larger clone. The J gene is TRBJ2-3, the V gene TRBV6-6; 11 positions match TRBD2. Germline assignment: CDR1 MNHNY and CDR2 SVGAGI (reference sequence). This CDR3 has 14 amino acids. The V segment lost 2 bases and the J segment 8 bases; nucleotides outside the gene matches: 3. The CDR3 sequence is CASSYGLAGGTQYF. The CDR3 coding sequence is TGTGCCAGCAGTTACGGGCTAGCGGGGGGTACGCAGTATTTT.

Regarding this clonotype: Relative to the germline gene, one junction end is altered; a read error may explain this. The chain has TRBV4-2 and TRBJ2-5; D ambiguous. The CDR3 consists of 14 residues. Germline CDR1 LGHNA, CDR2 YNFKEQ. The CDR3 DNA follows: TGTGCCAACAGCCATCTGGGGATGCAAGAGACCCAGTACTTC. It is translated as CANSHLGMQETQYF.

This clonotype was found a few times. The gene calls are TRBV7-8 and TRBJ2-5; D perhaps matches TRBD1 (5 bases). This CDR3 has 14 residues. In germline, CDR1 is SGHVS, CDR2 FQNEAQ. V dropped 5 bases and J dropped 5 bases, with 15 bases sitting between them. The CDR3 region has the DNA TGTGCCAGCAGCCCCAGGGTCTACGCGGAGACCCAGTACTTC. Amino acid sequence: CASSPRVYAETQYF.

About this clonotype: A clone one base away is much larger, so this may be a read error. The rearrangement joins TRBV6-5 to TRBJ2-7; 12 nucleotides align to TRBD2. The CDR3 spans 14 residues. Germline V gene lookup returns CDR1 MNHEY and CDR2 SVGAGI. The V gene end was trimmed by 4 bases and the J gene end by 8 bases; junction bases not matched to a gene: 6. CDR3 nucleotide sequence: TGTGCCAGCAGTTCGACTAGCGGGAGTGACAAGCAGTACTTC. This sequence encodes CASSSTSGSDKQYF.

This clonotype was recorded at least ten times. This rearrangement joins TRBV12-3 or TRBV12-4 to TRBJ1-2; D remains ambiguous. This CDR3 has 12 residues. The V and J ends lost 3 bases and 5 bases respectively, with 7 bases between them. CDR3 in DNA: TGTGCCAGCAGTTTCGGGGATTATGGCTACACCTTC. Amino acid sequence: CASSFGDYGYTF.

On this clonotype itself: Possible read error: a much larger clone is one base away. In DNA form, the CDR3 reads TGTGCCAGCAGACAAACAGCGGGACAGCTGTACGAGCAGTACTTC. Translating it yields CASRQTAGQLYEQYF. J is TRBJ2-7 and V is TRBV6-5; possibly TRBD1 or TRBD2 for D (7 bases each). CDR3 length equals 15 residues. Per germline, CDR1 MNHEY and CDR2 SVGAGI. V shed 6 bases and J shed 4 bases, with 19 bases lying between them.

Comment on this clonotype: In this CDR3 the conserved last residue, phenylalanine or tryptophan, is missing, so a read error is likely. The chain couples TRBV11-3 to TRBJ2-1, with D uncertain. The CDR3 has 12 amino acids. Germline values: CDR1 SGHNT, CDR2 YENEEA. DNA of the CDR3: TGTGTCAGCAGCTTAGTGGACAATGAGCAGTTCATC. Translating gives CVSSLVDNEQFI.

This clonotype occurred a few times. The chain carries TRBV7-9 and TRBJ1-2; a possible D gene is TRBD1 (5 bases). Germline V gene lookup returns CDR1 SEHNR and CDR2 FQNEAQ (reference sequence). V dropped 5 bases and J dropped 6 bases, with 22 bases sitting between them. The CDR3 length is 16 residues. The CDR3 spells CASSEQASGSQDGYTF. CDR3 sequence (DNA): TGTGCCAGCAGCGAACAGGCGTCCGGGAGTCAGGATGGCTACACCTTC.

CDR3 coding DNA: TGTGCCAGTAGGGGGATGCGACCCTACGAGCAGTACTTC. The encoded protein is CASRGMRPYEQYF. The chain links TRBV11-1 to TRBJ2-7; possibly TRBD1 for D (6 bases). Germline assignment: CDR1 SGHAT and CDR2 FQDESV (reference sequence). The CDR3 spans 13 residues. The V and J ends lost 9 bases and 2 bases respectively, with 14 bases between them. The entire variable domain, with the rest obtained from reference TRBV11-1 and TRBJ2-7, is as follows: EAEVAQSPRYKITEKSQAVAFWCDPISGHATLYWYRQILGQGPELLVQFQDESVVDDSQLPKDRFSAERLKGVDSTLKIQPAELGDSAMYLCASRGMRPYEQYFGPGTRLTVT.

A remark on this clonotype: A much larger clone sits a single nucleotide away, making a read error possible. The V call is TRBV12-3 or TRBV12-4, the J call TRBJ1-5; D remains ambiguous. Trimming pared 2 bases from V and 5 bases from J, leaving 10 bases between. The CDR3 consists of 14 residues. As DNA, the CDR3 is TGTGCCAGCAGTTTACGACTGAGCGATCAGCCCCAGCATTTT. This gives the protein CASSLRLSDQPQHF.

A note on this clonotype: The CDR3 does not end in the conserved phenylalanine or tryptophan, so this is likely a read error. The rearrangement uses TRBV4-1 and TRBJ1-1, with TRBD1 identical over 8 bases. Germline assignment: CDR1 MGHRA and CDR2 YSYEKL. CDR3 size: 16 residues. CDR3 bases: TGCGCCAGTAGCCAGGGTGACAGGGGAAGGGACACTGAAGCTTTCCTT. Residues: CASSQGDRGRDTEAFL.